The TCR beta chain under discussion was sequenced for a study of T cell repertoires in aging, cancer and after chemotherapy. Turning to the study itself: Donors were grouped into six age bands spanning 30 or younger through 70 or older. The full dataset contained some 8.7 million TCR reads. Study conclusions and caveats: No conclusions about immunological memory after chemotherapy can be drawn from the repertoire data. Rebound thymic output was suggested by rising median generation probability during chemotherapy in each cancer cohort.

The template was genomic DNA from peripheral blood, not RNA. Comment on this clonotype: No antigen is known for it.

Germline CDR1 is MNHNS and CDR2 is SASEGT. This CDR3 is built from 14 residues. The ends lost 2 bases at V and 3 bases at J; junction bases unmatched: 2. TRB rearrangements spanning V, D and J were amplified using mixed TRB-A/B primers. TCRdb re-derived calls from the multiplex PCR reads in MiXCR, one entry per CDR3 protein. The data show about 13,000 distinct CDR3 sequences, 35% to 40% seen once. This clonotype was sampled from a human donor in good health. The donor label of this sample is uncertain. The chain recombines TRBV6-1 with TRBJ2-3; 7 positions agree with TRBD2. Specimen: blood. The CDR3 DNA sequence: TGTGCCAGCAGTGAAAGGCGGGGGACAGATACGCAGTATTTT. It translates to CASSERRGTDTQYF.